The source of this T cell receptor beta chain is a study of T-cell memory formation after mild COVID-19 (TCRdb year 2021). In the study overall: TCR sequence clusters from the two donors were found to be largely donor specific. T-cell clones expanding and contracting after mild COVID-19 in two donors were tracked by longitudinal TCRalpha and TCRbeta repertoire sequencing. The cohort comprised two young, previously healthy adult volunteers, one female and one male. Here is what the overall study found, with its caveats: The study included only a couple of mild cases, and larger cohorts that include severe cases with pre-infection samples were judged to be necessary. Some responding clones were found in pre-infection memory, which suggests that pre-existing cross-reactive memory T cells took part in the SARS-CoV-2 response. Contracting CD4+ clones were found mainly in CM and EM memory subsets, while CD8+ clones were enriched in EMRA. Balanced CD4/CD8 phenotypes were observed for clones contracting from day 15 to 85, whereas a bias towards CD4+ was observed for a second wave of clones expanding from day 15 to 37. SARS-CoV-2 specificity was not confirmed for the second-wave clones peaking on day 37.

PBMCs were isolated by Ficoll-Paque density gradient centrifugation. This clonotype was detected many times. The antigen it recognizes is unknown. The record has no base qualities; no much larger clone is one base away. Sequencing instrument: Illumina NovaSeq 6000. Using 5'RACE with constant-segment primers, TCRalpha and TCRbeta cDNA libraries were constructed, with sample barcodes and unique molecular identifiers added in the process. RNA was extracted from every sample with Trizol reagent. Amplification of the libraries took two PCR steps, and the second step added a second sample barcode plus Illumina TruSeq adapters. The libraries were sequenced on an Illumina NovaSeq using 2 x 150 bp paired-end reads. As for the original processing: Reads were demultiplexed and collapsed into UMI-guided consensus sequences with migec v1.2.7. Using mixcr v2.1.11, UMI consensuses were aligned to TRA and TRB V and J templates and then assembled into clonotypes. Clonotypes were classified as expanded or contracted when called significant by both edgeR and NoisET, with noise models trained on biological replicates. For edgeR calls, the cutoffs were a false discovery rate-adjusted p below 0.01 and a log2 fold-change threshold of 1. As an exploratory analysis of dynamics, max-normalized trajectories of the 1000 most abundant clonotypes were examined with PCA combined with hierarchical clustering. Separately sequenced CD4+ and CD8+ repertoires were used to assign a CD4 or CD8 phenotype to each responding clone. The public reads were quality trimmed at Q25 with fastp and then assembled into clones with MiXCR by TCRdb, keeping productive beta chains. Rows merge per CDR3 protein into single entries with the most common DNA and genes. These V and J calls rely on TCRdb rather than the paper's analysis. The sample profile shows 280,000 or so distinct CDR3 sequences; less than 9.5% of them were found once. The ten top clones hold about 20% of the sample.

This TCR came from a man aged 18-30 years who had mild COVID-19 (a few samples of this study predate the infection). The sample titles of this study are shuffled in the database, so cell type and time point are left out; the donor was told from shared clones. The source material was PBMCs or a T cell subset sorted from them (not recorded which).

CDR3 reads: CASSSQQNTEAFF. The nucleotides read TGTGCCAGCAGCTCCCAGCAGAACACTGAAGCTTTCTTT. This chain joins TRBV7-9 to TRBJ1-1, with the D segment identity uncertain. From cysteine to phenylalanine, the CDR3 is 13 amino acids long. Only the CDR3 DNA stays, 39 bases, in frame from base 1. V loses 4 bases, J loses 1 base, and the germline ends lie 7 bases apart. Taken from the germline V gene (reference sequence), the CDR1 and CDR2 loops are SEHNR and FQNEAQ.